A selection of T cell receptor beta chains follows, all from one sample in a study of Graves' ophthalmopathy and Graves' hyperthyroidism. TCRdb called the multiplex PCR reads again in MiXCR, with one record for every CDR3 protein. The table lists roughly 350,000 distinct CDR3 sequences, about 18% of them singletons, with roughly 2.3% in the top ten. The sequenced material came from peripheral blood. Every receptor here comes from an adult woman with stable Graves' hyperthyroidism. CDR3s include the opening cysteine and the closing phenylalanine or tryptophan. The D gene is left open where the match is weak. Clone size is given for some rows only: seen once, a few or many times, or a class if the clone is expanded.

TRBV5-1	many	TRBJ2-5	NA	CASRIAQRSKKTQYF	TGCGCCAGCAGAATAGCCCAGCGTAGCAAGAAGACCCAGTACTTC
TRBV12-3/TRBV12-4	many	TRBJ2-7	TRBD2	CASSLVTSGYYEQYF	TGTGCCAGCAGTTTAGTAACTAGCGGATACTACGAGCAGTACTTC
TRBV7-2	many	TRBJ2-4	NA	CASSLVTALAKNIQYF	TGTGCCAGCAGCTTAGTCACGGCACTGGCCAAAAACATTCAGTACTTC
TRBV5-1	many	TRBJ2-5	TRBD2	CASSLAFFAVPGLAGGNQETQYF	TGCGCCAGCAGCTTGGCCTTCTTTGCGGTTCCGGGACTAGCGGGAGGCAACCAAGAGACCCAGTACTTC
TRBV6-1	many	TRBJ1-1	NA	CASGYGTALEAFF	TGTGCCAGCGGGTATGGTACAGCCCTTGAAGCTTTCTTT
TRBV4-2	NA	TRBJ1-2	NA	CAAAGGVGYGYTF	TGTGCCGCCGCGGGGGGGGTGGGCTATGGCTACACCTTC
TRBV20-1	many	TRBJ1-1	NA	CSAPPSARSNTEAFF	TGCAGTGCCCCCCCTAGTGCCAGATCGAACACTGAAGCTTTCTTT
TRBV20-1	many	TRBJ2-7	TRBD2	CSARVASSGSTEQYF	TGCAGTGCTAGGGTAGCAAGCAGCGGGAGCACCGAGCAGTACTTC
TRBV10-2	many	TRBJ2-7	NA	CASSGGSGYEQYF	TGCGCCAGCAGTGGTGGTAGCGGCTACGAGCAGTACTTC
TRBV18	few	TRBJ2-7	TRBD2	CASSPTSGSGEQYF	TGTGCCAGCTCACCAACTAGCGGGAGCGGCGAGCAGTACTTC
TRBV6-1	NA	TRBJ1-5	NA	CASRSSQPQHF	TGTGCCAGCAGATCGAGCCAGCCCCAGCATTTT